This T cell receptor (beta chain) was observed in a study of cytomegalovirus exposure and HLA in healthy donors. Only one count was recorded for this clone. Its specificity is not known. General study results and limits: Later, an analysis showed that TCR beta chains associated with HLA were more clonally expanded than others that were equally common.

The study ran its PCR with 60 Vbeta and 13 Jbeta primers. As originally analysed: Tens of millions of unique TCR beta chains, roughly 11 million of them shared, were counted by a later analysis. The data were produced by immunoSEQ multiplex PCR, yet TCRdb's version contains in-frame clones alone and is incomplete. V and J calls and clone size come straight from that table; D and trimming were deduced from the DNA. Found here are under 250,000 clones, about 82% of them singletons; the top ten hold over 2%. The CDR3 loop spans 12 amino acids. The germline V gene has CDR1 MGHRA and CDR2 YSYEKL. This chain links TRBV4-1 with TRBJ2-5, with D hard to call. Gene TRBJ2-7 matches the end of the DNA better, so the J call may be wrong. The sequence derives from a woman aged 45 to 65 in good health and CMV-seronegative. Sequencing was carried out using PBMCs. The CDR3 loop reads CASSHVSYEQYF. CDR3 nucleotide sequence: TGCGCCAGCAGCCATGTCTCCTACGAGCAGTACTTC.